The T cell receptor beta chain under discussion was sequenced for a study of radiotherapy plus CTLA-4 blockade in lung cancer. Findings of the study overall: How blood T cell clones changed early, along with interferon-beta, reportedly forecast response best. TCR clones from tumors expanded in blood after radiotherapy plus ipilimumab.

Assay: immunoSEQ multiplex PCR; the TCRdb copy retains only in-frame clones and omits some. The sample lists some 64,000 clones, about 72% seen once, with roughly 15% in the top ten. A remark on this clone: The antigen is undetermined.

This CDR3 has 15 residues. V dropped 5 bases and J dropped 1 base, with 15 bases sitting between them. From germline, CDR1 is SQVTM and CDR2 ANQGSEA. The V gene is TRBV29-1, the J gene TRBJ2-1, with D maybe TRBD1 (6 bases). The sequence was obtained from a human donor with non-small cell lung cancer whose response to radiotherapy plus ipilimumab could not be evaluated. Some clones in this sample may be carry-over from other donors' samples. Material: peripheral blood, obtained from a patient treated with radiotherapy plus ipilimumab. DNA of the CDR3: TGCAGCGTTCCGGGCACAGGGCCATCCTACAATGAGCAGTTCTTC. Its translation: CSVPGTGPSYNEQFF.